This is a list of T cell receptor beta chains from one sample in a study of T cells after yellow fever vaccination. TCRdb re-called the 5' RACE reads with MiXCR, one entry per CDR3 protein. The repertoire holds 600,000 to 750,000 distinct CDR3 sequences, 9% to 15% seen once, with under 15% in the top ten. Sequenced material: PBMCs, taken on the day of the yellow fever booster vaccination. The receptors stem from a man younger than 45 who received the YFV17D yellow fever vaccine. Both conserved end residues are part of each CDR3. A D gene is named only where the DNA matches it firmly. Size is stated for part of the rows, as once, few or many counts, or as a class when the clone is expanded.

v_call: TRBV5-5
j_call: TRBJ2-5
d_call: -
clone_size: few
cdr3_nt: TGTGCCAGCAGCCCGAACGCGCAAGAGACCCAGTACTTC
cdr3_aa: CASSPNAQETQYF

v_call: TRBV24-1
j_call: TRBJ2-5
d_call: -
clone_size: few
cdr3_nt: TGTGCCACCAGTGTCAGCGGGTCAGAGACCCAGTACTTC
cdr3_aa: CATSVSGSETQYF

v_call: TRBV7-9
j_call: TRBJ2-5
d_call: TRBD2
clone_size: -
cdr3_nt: TGTGCCAGCAATTCCCCCCCCGGGGGGGGCGAGACCCAGTACTTC
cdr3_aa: CASNSPPGGGETQYF

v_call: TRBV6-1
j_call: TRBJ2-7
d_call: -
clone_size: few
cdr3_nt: TGTGCCAGCAGACCCCAGGGGTTTGCCTACGAGCAGTACTTC
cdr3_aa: CASRPQGFAYEQYF

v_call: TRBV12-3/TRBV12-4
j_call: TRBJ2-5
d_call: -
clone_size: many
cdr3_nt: TGTGCCAGCAGTTCAACCCTTAGCGGCGATCAAGAGACCCAGTACTTC
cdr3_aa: CASSSTLSGDQETQYF

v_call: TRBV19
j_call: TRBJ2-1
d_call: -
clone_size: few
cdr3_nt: TGTGCCAGTAGTAACGGGTTGGGGGGTCCCCACCCGAATGAGCAGTTCTTC
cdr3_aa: CASSNGLGGPHPNEQFF

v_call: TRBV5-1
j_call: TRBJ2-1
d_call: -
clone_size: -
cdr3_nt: TGCGCCAGCAGCTTTGTTTGGGAGTGGGAGTCGGCCTACAATGAGCAGTTCTTC
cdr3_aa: CASSFVWEWESAYNEQFF

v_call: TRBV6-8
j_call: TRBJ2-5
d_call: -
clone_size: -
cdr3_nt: TGTGCCAGCTGTCAATCCCCTCGGGCCAAAGAGACCCAGTACTTC
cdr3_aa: CASCQSPRAKETQYF

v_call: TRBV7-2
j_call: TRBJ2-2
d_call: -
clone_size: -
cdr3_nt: TGTGCCAGCAGCTTACAGGGGCGTTACGGGGAGCTGTTTTTT
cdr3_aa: CASSLQGRYGELFF

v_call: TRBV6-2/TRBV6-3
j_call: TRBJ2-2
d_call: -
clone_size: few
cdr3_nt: TGTGCCAGCAGGAAGGGTTACGCGAACACCGGGGAGCTGTTTTTT
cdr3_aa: CASRKGYANTGELFF

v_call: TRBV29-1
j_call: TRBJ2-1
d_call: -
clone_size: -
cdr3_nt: TGCAGCGTTTCCTCGGGAGACAAACAGTTCTTC
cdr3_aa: CSVSSGDKQFF